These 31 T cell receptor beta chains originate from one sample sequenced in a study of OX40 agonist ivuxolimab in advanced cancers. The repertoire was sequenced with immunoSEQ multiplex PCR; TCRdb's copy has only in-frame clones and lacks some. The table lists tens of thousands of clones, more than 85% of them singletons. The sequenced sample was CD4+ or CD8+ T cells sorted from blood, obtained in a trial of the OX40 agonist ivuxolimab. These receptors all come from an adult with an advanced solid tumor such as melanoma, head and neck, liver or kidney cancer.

The CDR3 sequence is CASSFQGDGAEAFF. In nucleotides, the CDR3 is TGCGCCAGCAGCTTCCAGGGGGATGGCGCTGAAGCTTTCTTT. The chain links TRBV5-1 to TRBJ1-1, with 7 bases fitting TRBD1. The junction had 7 bases not matched to a gene; V was cut back by 2 bases and J by 6 bases. The CDR3 has 14 residues. Germline V gene data show CDR1 as SGHRS and CDR2 as YFSETQ.

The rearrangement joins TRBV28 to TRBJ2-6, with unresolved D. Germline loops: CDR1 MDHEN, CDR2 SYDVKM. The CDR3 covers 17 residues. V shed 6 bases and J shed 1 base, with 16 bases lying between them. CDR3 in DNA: TGTGCCAGCAGCCCTGGAGTCACCTCGTCTGGGGCCAACGTCCTGACTTTC. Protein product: CASSPGVTSSGANVLTF.

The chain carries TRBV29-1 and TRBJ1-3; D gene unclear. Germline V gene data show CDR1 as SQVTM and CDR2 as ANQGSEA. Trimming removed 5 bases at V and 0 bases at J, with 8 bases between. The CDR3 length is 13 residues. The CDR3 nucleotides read TGCAGCGTTAACGATGGCTCTGGAAACACCATATATTTT. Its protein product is CSVNDGSGNTIYF.

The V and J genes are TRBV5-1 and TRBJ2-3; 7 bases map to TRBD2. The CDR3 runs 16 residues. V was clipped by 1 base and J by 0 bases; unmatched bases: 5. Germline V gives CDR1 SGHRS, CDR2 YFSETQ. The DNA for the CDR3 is TGCGCCAGCAGCTTGCCCAGCGGGGTCAGCACAGATACGCAGTATTTT. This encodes CASSLPSGVSTDTQYF.

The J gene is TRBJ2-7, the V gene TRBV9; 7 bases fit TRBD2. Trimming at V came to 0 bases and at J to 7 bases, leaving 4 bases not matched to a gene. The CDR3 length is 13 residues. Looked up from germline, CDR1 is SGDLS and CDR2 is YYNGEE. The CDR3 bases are TGTGCCAGCAGCGTAGCCGGGGGAGGGGAGCAGTACTTC. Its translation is CASSVAGGGEQYF. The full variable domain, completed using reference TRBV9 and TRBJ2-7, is DSGVTQTPKHLITATGQRVTLRCSPRSGDLSVYWYQQSLDQGLQFLIQYYNGEERAKGNILERFSAQQFPDLHSELNLSSLELGDSALYFCASSVAGGGEQYFGPGTRLTVT.

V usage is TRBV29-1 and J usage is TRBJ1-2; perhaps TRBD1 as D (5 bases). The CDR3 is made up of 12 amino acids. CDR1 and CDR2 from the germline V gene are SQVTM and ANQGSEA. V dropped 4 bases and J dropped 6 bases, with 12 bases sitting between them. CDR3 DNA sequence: TGCAGCGTTGTGGCAGGGAACCATGGCTACACCTTC. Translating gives CSVVAGNHGYTF.

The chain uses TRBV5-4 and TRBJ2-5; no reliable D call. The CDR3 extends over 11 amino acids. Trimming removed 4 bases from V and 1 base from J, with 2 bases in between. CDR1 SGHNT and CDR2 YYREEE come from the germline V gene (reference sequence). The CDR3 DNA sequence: TGTGCCAGCAGCCTCCAAGAGACCCAGTACTTC. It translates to CASSLQETQYF.

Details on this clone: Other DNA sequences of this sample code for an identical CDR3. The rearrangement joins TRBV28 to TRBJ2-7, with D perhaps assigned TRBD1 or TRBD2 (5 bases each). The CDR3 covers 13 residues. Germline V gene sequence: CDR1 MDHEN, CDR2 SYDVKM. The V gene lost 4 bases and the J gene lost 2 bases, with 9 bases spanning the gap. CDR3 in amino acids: CASSWGTAYEQYF. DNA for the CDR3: TGTGCCAGCAGTTGGGGGACGGCCTACGAGCAGTACTTC.

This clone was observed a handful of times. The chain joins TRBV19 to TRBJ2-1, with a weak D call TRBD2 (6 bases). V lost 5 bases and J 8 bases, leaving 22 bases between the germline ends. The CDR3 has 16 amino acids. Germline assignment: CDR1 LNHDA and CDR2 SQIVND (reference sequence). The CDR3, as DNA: TGTGCCAGTAGTCCCTCTGCCGCGGCAAGGGAGGATGAGCAGTTCTTC. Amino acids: CASSPSAAAREDEQFF.

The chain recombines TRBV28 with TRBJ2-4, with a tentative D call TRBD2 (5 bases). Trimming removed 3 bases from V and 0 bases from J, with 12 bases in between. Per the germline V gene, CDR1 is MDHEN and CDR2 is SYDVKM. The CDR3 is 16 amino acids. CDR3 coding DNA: TGTGCCAGCAGTTTGGGAGACAATCTAGCCAAAAACATTCAGTACTTC. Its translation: CASSLGDNLAKNIQYF.

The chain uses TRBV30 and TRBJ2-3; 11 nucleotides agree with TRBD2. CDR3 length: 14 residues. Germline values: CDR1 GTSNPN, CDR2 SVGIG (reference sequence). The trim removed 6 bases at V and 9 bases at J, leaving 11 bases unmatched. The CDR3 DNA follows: TGTGCCTGCGAGCTAGCGGGAGGCCGGCGGACGCAGTATTTT. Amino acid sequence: CACELAGGRRTQYF.

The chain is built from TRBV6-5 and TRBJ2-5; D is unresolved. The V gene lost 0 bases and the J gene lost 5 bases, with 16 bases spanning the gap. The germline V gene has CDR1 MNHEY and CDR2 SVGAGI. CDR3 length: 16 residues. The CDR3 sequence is CASSYSIGSGGETQYF. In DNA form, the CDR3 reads TGTGCCAGCAGTTACTCGATTGGATCAGGTGGTGAGACCCAGTACTTC.

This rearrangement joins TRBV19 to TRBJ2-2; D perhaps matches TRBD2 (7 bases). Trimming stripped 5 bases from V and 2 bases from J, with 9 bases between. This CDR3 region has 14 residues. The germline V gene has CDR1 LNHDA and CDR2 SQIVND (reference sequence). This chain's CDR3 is CASSGGGNTGELFF. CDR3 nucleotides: TGTGCCAGTAGTGGCGGGGGCAACACCGGGGAGCTGTTTTTT.

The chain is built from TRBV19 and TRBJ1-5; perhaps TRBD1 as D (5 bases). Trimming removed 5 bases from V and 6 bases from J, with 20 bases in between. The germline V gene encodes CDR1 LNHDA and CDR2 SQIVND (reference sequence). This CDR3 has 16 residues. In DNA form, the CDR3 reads TGTGCCAGTAGTTCCCGGACATCCCGGGGTGGTCAGCCCCAGCATTTT. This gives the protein CASSSRTSRGGQPQHF.

The CDR3 spells CASSYRSTNEKLFF. CDR3 DNA: TGTGCCAGCAGTTACAGGTCAACTAATGAAAAACTGTTTTTT. The chain recombines TRBV6-5 with TRBJ1-4; D gene unclear. Germline-derived CDR1 and CDR2 are MNHEY and SVGAGI. This CDR3 has 14 residues. The V end lost 2 bases, the J end lost 0 bases, and 4 bases lay between the germline ends.

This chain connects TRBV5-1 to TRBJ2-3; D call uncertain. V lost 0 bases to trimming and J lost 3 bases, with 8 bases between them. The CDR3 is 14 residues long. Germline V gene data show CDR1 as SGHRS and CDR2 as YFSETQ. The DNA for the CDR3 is TGCGCCAGCAGCTTGGGTCTACAAACAGATACGCAGTATTTT. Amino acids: CASSLGLQTDTQYF.

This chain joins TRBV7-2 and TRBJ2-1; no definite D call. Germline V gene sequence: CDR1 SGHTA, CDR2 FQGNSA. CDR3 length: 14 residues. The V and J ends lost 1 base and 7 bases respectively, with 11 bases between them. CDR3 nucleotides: TGTGCCAGCAGCTTAGTGCAAACTAAAAATGAGCAGTTCTTC. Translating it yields CASSLVQTKNEQFF.

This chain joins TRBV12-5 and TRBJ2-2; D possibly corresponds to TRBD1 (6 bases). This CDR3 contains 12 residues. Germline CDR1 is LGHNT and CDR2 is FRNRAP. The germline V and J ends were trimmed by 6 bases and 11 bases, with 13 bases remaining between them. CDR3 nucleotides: TGTGCTAGTGGCAGGTACAGGGATGAGCTGTTTTTT. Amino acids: CASGRYRDELFF.

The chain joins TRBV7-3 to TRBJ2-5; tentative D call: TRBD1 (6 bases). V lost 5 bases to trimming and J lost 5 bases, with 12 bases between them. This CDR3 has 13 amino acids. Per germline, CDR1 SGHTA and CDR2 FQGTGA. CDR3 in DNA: TGTGCCAGCAGCCGACAGGAAGGGGAGACCCAGTACTTC. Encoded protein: CASSRQEGETQYF.

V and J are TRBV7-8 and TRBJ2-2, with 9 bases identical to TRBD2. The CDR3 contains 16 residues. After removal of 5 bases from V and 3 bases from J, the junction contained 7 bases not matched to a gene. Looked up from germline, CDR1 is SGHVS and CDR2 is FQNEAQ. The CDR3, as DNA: TGTGCCAGCAGCCTTCGGACTAGCGCGTACACCGGGGAGCTGTTTTTT. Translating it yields CASSLRTSAYTGELFF.

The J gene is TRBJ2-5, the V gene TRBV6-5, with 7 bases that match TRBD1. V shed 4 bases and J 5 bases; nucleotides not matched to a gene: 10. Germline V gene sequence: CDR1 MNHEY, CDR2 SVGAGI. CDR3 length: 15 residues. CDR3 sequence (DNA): TGTGCCAGCAGTTGGAGACAGGGTGGGGCGGAGACCCAGTACTTC. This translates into CASSWRQGGAETQYF.

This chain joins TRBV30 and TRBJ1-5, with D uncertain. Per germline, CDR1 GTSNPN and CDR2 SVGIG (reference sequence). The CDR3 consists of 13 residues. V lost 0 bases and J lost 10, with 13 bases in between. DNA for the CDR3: TGTGCCTGGAGTGTACTTGGGGTGGCACCCCAGCATTTT. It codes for CAWSVLGVAPQHF.

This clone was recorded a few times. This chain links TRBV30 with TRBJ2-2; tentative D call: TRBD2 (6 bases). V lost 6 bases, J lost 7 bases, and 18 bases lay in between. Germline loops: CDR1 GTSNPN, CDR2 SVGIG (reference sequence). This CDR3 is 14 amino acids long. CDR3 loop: CACPDRELGGELFF. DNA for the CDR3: TGTGCCTGTCCAGACCGGGAGCTTGGCGGGGAGCTGTTTTTT.

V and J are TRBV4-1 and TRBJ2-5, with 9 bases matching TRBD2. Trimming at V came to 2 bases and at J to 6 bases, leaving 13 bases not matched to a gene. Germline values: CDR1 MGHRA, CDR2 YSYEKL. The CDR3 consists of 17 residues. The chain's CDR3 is CASSQFLEAGGPKTQYF. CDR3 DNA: TGCGCCAGCAGCCAATTCCTAGAGGCGGGAGGGCCTAAGACCCAGTACTTC.

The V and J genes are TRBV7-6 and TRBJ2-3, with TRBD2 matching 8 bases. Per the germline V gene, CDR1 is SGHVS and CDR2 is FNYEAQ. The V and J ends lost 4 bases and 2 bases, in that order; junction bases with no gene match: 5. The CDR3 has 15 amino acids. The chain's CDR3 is CASSSLAGYTDTQYF. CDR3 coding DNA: TGTGCCAGCAGCTCCTTAGCGGGGTACACAGATACGCAGTATTTT.

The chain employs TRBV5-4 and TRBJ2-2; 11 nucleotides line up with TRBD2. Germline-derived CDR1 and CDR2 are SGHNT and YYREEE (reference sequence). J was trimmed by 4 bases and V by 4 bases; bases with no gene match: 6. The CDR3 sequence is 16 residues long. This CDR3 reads CASSPGTSGPTGELFF. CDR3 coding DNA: TGTGCCAGCAGCCCGGGGACTAGCGGACCCACCGGGGAGCTGTTTTTT.

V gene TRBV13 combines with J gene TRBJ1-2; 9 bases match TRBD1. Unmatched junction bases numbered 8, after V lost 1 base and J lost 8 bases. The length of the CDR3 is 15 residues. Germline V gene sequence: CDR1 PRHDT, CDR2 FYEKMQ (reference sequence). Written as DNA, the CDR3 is TGTGCCAGCAGCTTAGAGGACAGGGGACGAAGAGGCTACACCTTC. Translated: CASSLEDRGRRGYTF.

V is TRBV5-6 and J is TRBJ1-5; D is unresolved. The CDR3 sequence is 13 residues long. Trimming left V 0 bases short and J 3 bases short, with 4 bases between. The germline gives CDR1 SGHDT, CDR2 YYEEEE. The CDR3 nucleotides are TGTGCCAGCAGCTTGGGCTTCAATCAGCCCCAGCATTTT. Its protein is CASSLGFNQPQHF. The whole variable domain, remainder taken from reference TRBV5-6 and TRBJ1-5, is DAGVTQSPTHLIKTRGQQVTLRCSPKSGHDTVSWYQQALGQGPQFIFQYYEEEERQRGNFPDRFSGHQFPNYSSELNVNALLLGDSALYLCASSLGFNQPQHFGDGTRLSIL.

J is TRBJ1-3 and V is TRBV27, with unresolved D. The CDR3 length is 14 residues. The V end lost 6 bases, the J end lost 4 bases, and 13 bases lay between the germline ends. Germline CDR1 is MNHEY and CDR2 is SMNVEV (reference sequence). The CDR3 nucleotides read TGTGCCAGCAGCCCCGGGAGGGCGGGAAACACCATATATTTT. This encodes CASSPGRAGNTIYF.

CDR3 DNA: TGTGCCAGCAGTTACTTTACAGGGGGGAATGAAAAACTGTTTTTT. Translated, it gives CASSYFTGGNEKLFF. J is TRBJ1-4 and V is TRBV6-5; TRBD1 aligns across 8 bases. V dropped 1 base and J dropped 5; count of bases not matched to a gene: 3. The CDR3 runs to 15 residues. Germline assignment: CDR1 MNHEY and CDR2 SVGAGI.

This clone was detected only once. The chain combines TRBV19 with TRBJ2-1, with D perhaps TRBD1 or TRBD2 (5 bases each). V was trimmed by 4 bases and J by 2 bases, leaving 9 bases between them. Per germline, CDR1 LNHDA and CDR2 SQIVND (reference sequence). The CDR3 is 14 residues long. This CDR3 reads CASSRDRTYNEQFF. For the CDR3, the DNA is TGTGCCAGTAGTAGGGACCGAACCTACAATGAGCAGTTCTTC.